This is a list of T cell receptor beta chains from one sample in a study of blood T cell repertoires in COVID-19. The protocol was immunoSEQ multiplex PCR, while the TCRdb copy is restricted to in-frame clones and leaves out a portion. The sample shows roughly 300,000 clones, 86% of them seen only once. Material for sequencing was PBMCs or T cells enriched from blood (not recorded which). Every receptor here comes from a man aged 25-45 years who had recovered from COVID-19. CDR3s include the opening cysteine and the closing phenylalanine or tryptophan.

v_call cdr3_aa
TRBV7-2 CASSLGLAGANEQYF
TRBV29-1 CSVTGGGFDTQYF
TRBV29-1 CSVEGETGSRYEQYF
TRBV2 CASIGTAGTPQHF
TRBV19 CASSMEYSNQPQHF
TRBV19 CASQERGGSGSDTQYF
TRBV19 CASSIDRGAGNTIYF
TRBV2 CASRSYSPLYSGYTF
TRBV27 CASSIQGANEKLFF
TRBV7-2 CASSLGGTSGMNEQFF
TRBV5-4 CASSLGGLDTQYF
TRBV4-1 CASSSPGLAGPEQFF
TRBV12-3/TRBV12-4 CANEQGNTEAFF
TRBV18 CASSPLGRGTEAFF
TRBV11-3 CASSLGSWRGQSTDTQYF